This TCR beta chain was recorded in a study of cytomegalovirus exposure and HLA in healthy donors. Study results and limitations: The analysis excluded some indistinguishable V segments, including TRBV6-2 and TRBV6-3. Rates of TCR association differed by HLA locus in a later analysis, with DRB1 highest and HLA-C lowest. Presence/absence comparisons presumed near-even sequencing depth among donors.

The PCR was carried out with 60 Vbeta primers and 13 Jbeta primers. Sequencing was performed with immunoSEQ multiplex PCR; in TCRdb, only in-frame clones are kept and a portion is missing. The data hold roughly 130,000 clones, with more than 70% observed a single time. Likely unrecorded immune exposures existed in these nominally healthy donors. The CDR3 is made up of 15 amino acids. Trimming pared 3 bases from V and 2 bases from J, leaving 11 bases between. Germline V lookup: CDR1 LNHDA, CDR2 SQIVND (reference sequence). In regard to this clone: The target antigen is unknown.

What was sequenced was PBMCs. The genes are TRBV19 and TRBJ1-3, with D possibly being TRBD1 (5 bases). This TCR came from a human donor in good health. The CDR3 protein is CASSINRQAGNTIYF. CDR3 DNA sequence: TGTGCCAGTAGTATTAACAGGCAAGCTGGAAACACCATATATTTT.